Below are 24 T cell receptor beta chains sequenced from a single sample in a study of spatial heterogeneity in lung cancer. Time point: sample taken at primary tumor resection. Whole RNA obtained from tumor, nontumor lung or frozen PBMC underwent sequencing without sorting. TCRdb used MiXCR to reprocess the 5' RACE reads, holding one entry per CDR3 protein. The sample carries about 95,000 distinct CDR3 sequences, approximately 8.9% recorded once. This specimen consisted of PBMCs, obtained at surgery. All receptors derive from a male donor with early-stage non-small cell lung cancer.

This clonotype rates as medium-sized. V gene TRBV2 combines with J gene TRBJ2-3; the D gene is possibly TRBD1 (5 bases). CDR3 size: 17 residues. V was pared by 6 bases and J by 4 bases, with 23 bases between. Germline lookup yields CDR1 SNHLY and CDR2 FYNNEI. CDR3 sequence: CASSQGVETVSADTQYF. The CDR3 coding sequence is TGTGCCAGCAGCCAAGGGGTTGAGACGGTCTCCGCAGATACGCAGTATTTT.

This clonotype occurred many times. CDR3 sequence (DNA): TGCGCCAGCAGCCCACTAGCGGGGGCTTACGAGCAGTACTTC. Encoded protein: CASSPLAGAYEQYF. J is TRBJ2-7 and V is TRBV5-1; TRBD2 aligns across 11 bases. The CDR3 consists of 14 residues. CDR1 SGHRS and CDR2 YFSETQ come from the germline V gene. V was clipped by 4 bases and J by 4 bases; unmatched bases: 4.

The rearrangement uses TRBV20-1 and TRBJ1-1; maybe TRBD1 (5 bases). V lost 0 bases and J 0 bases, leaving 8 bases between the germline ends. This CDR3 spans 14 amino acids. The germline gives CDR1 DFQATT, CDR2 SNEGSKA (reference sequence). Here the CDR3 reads CSARDQGMNTEAFF. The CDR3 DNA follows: TGCAGTGCTAGAGATCAGGGCATGAACACTGAAGCTTTCTTT.

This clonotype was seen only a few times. In DNA, the CDR3 is TGCAGCGTTGGGACAGGGGGCGTCACCGGGGAGCTGTTTTTT. This gives the protein CSVGTGGVTGELFF. The chain couples TRBV29-1 to TRBJ2-2; 11 bases are a match to TRBD1. This CDR3 has 14 amino acids. V was pared by 4 bases and J by 4 bases, with 2 bases of the junction left unmatched. Germline CDR1 is SQVTM and CDR2 is ANQGSEA.

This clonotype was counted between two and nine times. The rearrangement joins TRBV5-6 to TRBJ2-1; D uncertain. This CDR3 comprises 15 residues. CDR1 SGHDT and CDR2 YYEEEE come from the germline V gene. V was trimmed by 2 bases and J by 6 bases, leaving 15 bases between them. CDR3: CASSFRTVNVNEQFF. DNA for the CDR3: TGTGCCAGCAGCTTCAGAACAGTTAATGTCAATGAGCAGTTCTTC. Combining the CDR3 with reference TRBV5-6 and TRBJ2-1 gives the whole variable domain DAGVTQSPTHLIKTRGQQVTLRCSPKSGHDTVSWYQQALGQGPQFIFQYYEEEERQRGNFPDRFSGHQFPNYSSELNVNALLLGDSALYLCASSFRTVNVNEQFFGPGTRLTVL.

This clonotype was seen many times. CDR3 sequence reads: CASSLTGLREQFF. CDR3 DNA sequence: TGTGCCAGCAGCCTAACAGGGCTACGGGAGCAGTTCTTC. V and J are TRBV28 and TRBJ2-1, with a weak D call TRBD1 (6 bases). Germline values: CDR1 MDHEN, CDR2 SYDVKM. This CDR3 is built from 13 residues. Between the trimmed V and J ends, which lost 6 bases and 10 bases, there was a span of 16 bases.

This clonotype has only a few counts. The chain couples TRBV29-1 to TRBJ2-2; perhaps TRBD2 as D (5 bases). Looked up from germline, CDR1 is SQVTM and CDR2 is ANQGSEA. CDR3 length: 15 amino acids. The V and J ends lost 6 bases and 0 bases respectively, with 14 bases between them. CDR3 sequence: CSVQRTGTNTGELFF. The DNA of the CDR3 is TGCAGCGTCCAGCGCACCGGGACGAACACCGGGGAGCTGTTTTTT.

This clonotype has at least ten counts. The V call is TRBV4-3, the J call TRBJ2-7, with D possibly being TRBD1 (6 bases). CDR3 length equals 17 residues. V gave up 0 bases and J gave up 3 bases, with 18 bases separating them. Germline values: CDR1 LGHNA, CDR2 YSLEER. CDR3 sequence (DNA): TGCGCCAGCAGCCAAGATAATCGGCAGGGGTATTTCTACGAGCAGTACTTC. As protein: CASSQDNRQGYFYEQYF.

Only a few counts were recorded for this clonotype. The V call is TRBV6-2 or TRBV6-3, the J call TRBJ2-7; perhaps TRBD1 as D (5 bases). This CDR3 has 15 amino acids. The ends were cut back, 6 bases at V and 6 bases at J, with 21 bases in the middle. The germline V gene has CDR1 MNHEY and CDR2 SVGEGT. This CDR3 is CASSRQMLPAGEQYF. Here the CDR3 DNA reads TGTGCCAGCAGCCGACAGATGCTTCCCGCTGGCGAGCAGTACTTC.

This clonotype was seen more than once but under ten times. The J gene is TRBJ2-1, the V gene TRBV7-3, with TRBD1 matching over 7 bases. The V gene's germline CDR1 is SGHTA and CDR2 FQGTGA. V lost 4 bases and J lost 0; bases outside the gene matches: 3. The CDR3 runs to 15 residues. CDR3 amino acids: CASSSQGPSYNEQFF. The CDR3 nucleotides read TGTGCCAGCAGCTCACAGGGGCCCTCCTACAATGAGCAGTTCTTC.

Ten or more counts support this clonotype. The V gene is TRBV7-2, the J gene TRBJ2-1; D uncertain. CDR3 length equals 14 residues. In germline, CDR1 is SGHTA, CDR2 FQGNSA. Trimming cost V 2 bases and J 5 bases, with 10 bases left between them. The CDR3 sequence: CASSLFRPDNEQFF. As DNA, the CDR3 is TGTGCCAGCAGCTTATTTCGGCCTGACAATGAGCAGTTCTTC.

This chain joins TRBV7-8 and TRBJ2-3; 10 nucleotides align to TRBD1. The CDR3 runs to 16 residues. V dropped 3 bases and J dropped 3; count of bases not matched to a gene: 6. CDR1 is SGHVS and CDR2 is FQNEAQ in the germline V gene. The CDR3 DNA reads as TGTGCCAGCAGCTTGTGGGGACAGGGGCGGACAGATACGCAGTATTTT. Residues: CASSLWGQGRTDTQYF.

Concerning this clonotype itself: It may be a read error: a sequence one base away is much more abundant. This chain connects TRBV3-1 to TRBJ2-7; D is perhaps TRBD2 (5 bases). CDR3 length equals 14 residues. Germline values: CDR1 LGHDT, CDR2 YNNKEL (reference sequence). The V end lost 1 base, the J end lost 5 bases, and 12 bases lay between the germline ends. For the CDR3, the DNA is TGTGCCAGCAGCCAAGTTTCAGTGGGAGACGAGCAGTACTTC. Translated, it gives CASSQVSVGDEQYF.

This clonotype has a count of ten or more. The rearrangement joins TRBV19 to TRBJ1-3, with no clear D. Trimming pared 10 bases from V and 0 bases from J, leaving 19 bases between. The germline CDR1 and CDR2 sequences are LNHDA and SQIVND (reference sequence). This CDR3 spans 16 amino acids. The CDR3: CATVFRDVDSGNTIYF. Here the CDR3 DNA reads TGTGCCACCGTCTTCCGGGATGTAGACTCTGGAAACACCATATATTTT.

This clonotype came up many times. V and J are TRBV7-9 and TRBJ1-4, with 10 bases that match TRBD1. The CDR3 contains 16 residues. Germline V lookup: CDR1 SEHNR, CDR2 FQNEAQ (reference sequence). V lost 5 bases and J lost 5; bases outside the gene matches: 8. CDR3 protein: CASSIYRDRGNEKLFF. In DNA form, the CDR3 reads TGTGCCAGCAGCATATACCGGGACAGGGGAAATGAAAAACTGTTTTTT.

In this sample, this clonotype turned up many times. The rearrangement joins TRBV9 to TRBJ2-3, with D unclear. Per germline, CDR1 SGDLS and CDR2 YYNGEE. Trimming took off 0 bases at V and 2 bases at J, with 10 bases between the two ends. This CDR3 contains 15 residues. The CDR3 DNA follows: TGTGCCAGCAGCGTAGCAGGCTCCTACACAGATACGCAGTATTTT. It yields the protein CASSVAGSYTDTQYF.

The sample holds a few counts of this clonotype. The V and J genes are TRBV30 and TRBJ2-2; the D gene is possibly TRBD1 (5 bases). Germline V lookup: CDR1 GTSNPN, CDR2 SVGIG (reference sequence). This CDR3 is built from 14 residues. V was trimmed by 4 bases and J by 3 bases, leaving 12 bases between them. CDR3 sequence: CAWTKGRDTGELFF. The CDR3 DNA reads TGTGCCTGGACTAAGGGGCGAGACACCGGGGAGCTGTTTTTT. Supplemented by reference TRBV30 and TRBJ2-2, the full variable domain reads SQTIHQWPATLVQPVGSPLSLECTVEGTSNPNLYWYRQAAGRGLQLLFYSVGIGQISSEVPQNLSASRPQDRQFILSSKKLLLSDSGFYLCAWTKGRDTGELFFGEGSRLTVL.

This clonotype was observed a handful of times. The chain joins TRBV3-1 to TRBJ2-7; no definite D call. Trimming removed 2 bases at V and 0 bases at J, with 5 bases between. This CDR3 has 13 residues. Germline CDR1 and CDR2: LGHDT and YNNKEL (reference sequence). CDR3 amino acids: CASSQTYSYEQYF. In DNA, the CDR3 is TGTGCCAGCAGCCAAACGTACTCCTACGAGCAGTACTTC.

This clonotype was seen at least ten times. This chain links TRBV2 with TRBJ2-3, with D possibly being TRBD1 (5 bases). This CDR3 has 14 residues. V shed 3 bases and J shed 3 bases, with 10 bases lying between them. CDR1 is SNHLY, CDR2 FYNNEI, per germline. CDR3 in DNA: TGTGCCAGCAGTGACAGGGTTATTACAGATACGCAGTATTTT. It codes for CASSDRVITDTQYF.

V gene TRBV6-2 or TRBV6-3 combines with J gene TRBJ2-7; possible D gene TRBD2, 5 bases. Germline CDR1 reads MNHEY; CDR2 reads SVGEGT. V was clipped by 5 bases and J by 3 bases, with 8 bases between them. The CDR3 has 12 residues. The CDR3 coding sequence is TGTGCCAGCAGTCAGCGGAACTACGAGCAGTACTTC. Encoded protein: CASSQRNYEQYF.

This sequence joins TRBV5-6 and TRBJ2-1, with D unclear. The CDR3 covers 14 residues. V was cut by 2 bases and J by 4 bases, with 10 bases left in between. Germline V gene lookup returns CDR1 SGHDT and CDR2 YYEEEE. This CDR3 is CASSLQTVYNEQFF. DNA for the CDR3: TGTGCCAGCAGCTTACAGACTGTATACAATGAGCAGTTCTTC.

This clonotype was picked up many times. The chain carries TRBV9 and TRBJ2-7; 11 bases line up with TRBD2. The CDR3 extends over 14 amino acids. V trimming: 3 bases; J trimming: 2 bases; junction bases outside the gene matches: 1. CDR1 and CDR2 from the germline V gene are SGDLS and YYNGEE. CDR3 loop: CASSATSGTYEQYF. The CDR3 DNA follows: TGTGCCAGCAGCGCGACTAGCGGGACCTACGAGCAGTACTTC.

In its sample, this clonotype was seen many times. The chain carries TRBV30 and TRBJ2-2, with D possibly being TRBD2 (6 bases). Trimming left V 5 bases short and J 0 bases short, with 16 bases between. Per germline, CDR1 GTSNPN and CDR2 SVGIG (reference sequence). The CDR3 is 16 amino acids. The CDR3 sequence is CAWGPVGSANTGELFF. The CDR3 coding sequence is TGTGCCTGGGGCCCCGTCGGGAGCGCGAACACCGGGGAGCTGTTTTTT.

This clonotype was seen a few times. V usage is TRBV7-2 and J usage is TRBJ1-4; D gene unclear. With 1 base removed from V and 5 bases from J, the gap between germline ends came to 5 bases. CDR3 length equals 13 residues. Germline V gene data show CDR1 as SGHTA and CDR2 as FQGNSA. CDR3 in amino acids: CASSLGRNEKLFF. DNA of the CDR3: TGTGCCAGCAGCTTAGGCAGAAATGAAAAACTGTTTTTT.